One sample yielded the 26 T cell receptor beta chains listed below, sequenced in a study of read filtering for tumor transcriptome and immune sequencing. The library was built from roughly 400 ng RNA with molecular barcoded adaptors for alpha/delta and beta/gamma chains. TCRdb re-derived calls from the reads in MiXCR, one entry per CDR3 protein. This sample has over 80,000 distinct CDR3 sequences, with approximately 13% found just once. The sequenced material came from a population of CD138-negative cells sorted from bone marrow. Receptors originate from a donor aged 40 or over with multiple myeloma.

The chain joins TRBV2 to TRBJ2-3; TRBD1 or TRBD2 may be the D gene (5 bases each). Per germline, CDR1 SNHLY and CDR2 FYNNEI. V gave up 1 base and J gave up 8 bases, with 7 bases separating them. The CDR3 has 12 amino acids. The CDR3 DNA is TGTGCCAGCAGTGAAGGAGGGACTACGCAGTATTTT. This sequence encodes CASSEGGTTQYF.

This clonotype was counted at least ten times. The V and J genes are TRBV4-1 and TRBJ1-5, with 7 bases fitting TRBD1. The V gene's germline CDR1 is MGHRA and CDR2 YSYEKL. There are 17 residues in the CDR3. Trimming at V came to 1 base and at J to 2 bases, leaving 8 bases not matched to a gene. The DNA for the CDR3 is TGCGCCAGCAGCCAAGTCGGTGGCGACAGGGGCAATCAGCCCCAGCATTTT. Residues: CASSQVGGDRGNQPQHF.

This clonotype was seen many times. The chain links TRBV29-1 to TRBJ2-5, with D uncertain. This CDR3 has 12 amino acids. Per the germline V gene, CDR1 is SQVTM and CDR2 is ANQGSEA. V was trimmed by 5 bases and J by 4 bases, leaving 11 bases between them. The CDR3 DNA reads TGCAGCGTTCCGTCGGCGAGAGAGACCCAGTACTTC. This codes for CSVPSARETQYF.

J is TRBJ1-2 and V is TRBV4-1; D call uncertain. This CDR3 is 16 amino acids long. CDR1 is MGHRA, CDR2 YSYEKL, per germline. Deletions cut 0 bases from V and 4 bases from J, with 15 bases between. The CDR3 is CASSQDEKGQVYGYTF. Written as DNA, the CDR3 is TGCGCCAGCAGCCAAGATGAGAAGGGTCAGGTCTATGGCTACACCTTC.

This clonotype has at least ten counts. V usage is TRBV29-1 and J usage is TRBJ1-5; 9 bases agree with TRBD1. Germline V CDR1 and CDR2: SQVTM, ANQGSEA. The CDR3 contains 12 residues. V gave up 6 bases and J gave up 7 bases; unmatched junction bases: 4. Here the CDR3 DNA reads TGCAGCGTGGGACAGGGCGACCAGCCCCAGCATTTT. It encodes CSVGQGDQPQHF.

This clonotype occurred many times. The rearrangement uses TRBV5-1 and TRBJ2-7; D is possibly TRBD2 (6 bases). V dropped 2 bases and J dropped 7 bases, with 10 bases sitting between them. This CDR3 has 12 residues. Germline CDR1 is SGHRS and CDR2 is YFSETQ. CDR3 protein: CASSFEAGEQYF. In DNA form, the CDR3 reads TGCGCCAGCAGCTTTGAGGCGGGAGAGCAGTACTTC. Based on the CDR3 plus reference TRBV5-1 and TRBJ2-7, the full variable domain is KAGVTQTPRYLIKTRGQQVTLSCSPISGHRSVSWYQQTPGQGLQFLFEYFSETQRNKGNFPGRFSGRQFSNSRSEMNVSTLELGDSALYLCASSFEAGEQYFGPGTRLTVT.

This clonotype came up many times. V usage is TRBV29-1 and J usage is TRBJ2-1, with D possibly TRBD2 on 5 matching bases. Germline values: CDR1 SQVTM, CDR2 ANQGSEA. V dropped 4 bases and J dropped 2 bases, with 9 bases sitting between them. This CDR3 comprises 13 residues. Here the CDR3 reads CSVGGSTYNEQFF. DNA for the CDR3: TGCAGCGTTGGCGGGTCGACCTACAATGAGCAGTTCTTC.

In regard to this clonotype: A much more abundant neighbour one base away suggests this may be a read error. CDR3 coding DNA: TGCAGCGCCGCCGTAGCGGGAGGGTTGTACTTC. Translation gives CSAAVAGGLYF. V gene TRBV29-1 combines with J gene TRBJ2-7, with 11 bases lining up with TRBD2. V was clipped by 7 bases and J by 12 bases; unmatched bases: 8. In germline, CDR1 is SQVTM, CDR2 ANQGSEA. This CDR3 comprises 11 residues.

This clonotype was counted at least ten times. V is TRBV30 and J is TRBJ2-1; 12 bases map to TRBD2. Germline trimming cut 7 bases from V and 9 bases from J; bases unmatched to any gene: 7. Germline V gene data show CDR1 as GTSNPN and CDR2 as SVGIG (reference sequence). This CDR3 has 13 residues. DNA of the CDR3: TGTGCCTATGGACTAGCGGGATCGAGTGAGCAGTTCTTC. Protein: CAYGLAGSSEQFF. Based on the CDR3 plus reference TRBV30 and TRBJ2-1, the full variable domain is SQTIHQWPATLVQPVGSPLSLECTVEGTSNPNLYWYRQAAGRGLQLLFYSVGIGQISSEVPQNLSASRPQDRQFILSSKKLLLSDSGFYLCAYGLAGSSEQFFGPGTRLTVL.

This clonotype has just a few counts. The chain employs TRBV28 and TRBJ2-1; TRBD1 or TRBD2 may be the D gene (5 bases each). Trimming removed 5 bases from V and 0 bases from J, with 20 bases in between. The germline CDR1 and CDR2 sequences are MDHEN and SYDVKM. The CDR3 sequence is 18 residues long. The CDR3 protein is CASSLPRGTAGSYNEQFF. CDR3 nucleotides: TGTGCCAGCAGTCTACCCAGAGGGACGGCCGGCTCCTACAATGAGCAGTTCTTC. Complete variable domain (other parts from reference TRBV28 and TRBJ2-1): DVKVTQSSRYLVKRTGEKVFLECVQDMDHENMFWYRQDPGLGLRLIYFSYDVKMKEKGDIPEGYSVSREKKERFSLILESASTNQTSMYLCASSLPRGTAGSYNEQFFGPGTRLTVL.

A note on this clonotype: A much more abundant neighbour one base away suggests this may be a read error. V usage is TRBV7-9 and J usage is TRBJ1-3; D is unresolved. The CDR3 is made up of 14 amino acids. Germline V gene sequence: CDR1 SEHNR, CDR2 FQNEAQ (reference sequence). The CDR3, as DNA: TGTGCCAGCACCCCGCCGGACTCTGGAAACACCACATATTTT. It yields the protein CASTPPDSGNTTYF.

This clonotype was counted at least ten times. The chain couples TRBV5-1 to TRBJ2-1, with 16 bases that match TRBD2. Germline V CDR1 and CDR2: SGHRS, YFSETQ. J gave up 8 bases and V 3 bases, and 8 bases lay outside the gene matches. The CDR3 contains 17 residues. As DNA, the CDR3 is TGCGCCAGCAGCTCCGGGACTAGCGGGAGGGCCGTGCATGAGCAGTTCTTC. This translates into CASSSGTSGRAVHEQFF.

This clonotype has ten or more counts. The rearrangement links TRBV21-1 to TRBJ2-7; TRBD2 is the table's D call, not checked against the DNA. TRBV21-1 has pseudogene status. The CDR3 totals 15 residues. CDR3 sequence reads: CASTSGTSGSYEQYF. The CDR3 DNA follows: TGTGCCAGCACCTCCGGGACTAGCGGCTCCTACGAGCAGTACTTC.

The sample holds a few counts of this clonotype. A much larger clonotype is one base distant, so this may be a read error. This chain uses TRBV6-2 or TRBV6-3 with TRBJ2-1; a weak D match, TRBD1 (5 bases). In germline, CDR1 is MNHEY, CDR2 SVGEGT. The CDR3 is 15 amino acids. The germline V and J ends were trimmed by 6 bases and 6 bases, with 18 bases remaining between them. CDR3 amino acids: CASSQLRAAGNEQFF. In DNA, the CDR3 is TGTGCCAGCAGCCAACTCAGGGCGGCAGGCAATGAGCAGTTCTTC.

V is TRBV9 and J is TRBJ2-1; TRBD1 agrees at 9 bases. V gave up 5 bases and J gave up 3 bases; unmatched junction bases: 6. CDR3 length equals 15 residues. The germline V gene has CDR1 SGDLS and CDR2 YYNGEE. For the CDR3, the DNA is TGTGCCAGCAGGGAAAACAGGGGGCACTACAATGAGCAGTTCTTC. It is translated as CASRENRGHYNEQFF. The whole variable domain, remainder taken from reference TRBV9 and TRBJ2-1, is DSGVTQTPKHLITATGQRVTLRCSPRSGDLSVYWYQQSLDQGLQFLIQYYNGEERAKGNILERFSAQQFPDLHSELNLSSLELGDSALYFCASRENRGHYNEQFFGPGTRLTVL.

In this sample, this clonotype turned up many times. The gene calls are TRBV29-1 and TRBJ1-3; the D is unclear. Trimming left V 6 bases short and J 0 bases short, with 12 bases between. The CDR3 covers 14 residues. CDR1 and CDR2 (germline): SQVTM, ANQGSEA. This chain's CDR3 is CSVGPGSSGNTIYF. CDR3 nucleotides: TGCAGCGTGGGCCCGGGGAGCTCTGGAAACACCATATATTTT.

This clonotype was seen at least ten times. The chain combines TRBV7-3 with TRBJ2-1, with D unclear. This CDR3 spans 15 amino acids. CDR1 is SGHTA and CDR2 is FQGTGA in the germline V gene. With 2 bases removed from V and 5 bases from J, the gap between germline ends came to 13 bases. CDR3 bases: TGTGCCAGCAGCTTAGCTCGGACGGGTAACAATGAGCAGTTCTTC. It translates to CASSLARTGNNEQFF.

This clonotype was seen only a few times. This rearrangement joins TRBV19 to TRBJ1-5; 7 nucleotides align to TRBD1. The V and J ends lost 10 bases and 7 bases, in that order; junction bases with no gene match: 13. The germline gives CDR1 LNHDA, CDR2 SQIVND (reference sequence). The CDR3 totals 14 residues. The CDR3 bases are TGTGCCACCGCAAGACAGGGAGAGTGGCAGCCCCAGCATTTT. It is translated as CATARQGEWQPQHF.

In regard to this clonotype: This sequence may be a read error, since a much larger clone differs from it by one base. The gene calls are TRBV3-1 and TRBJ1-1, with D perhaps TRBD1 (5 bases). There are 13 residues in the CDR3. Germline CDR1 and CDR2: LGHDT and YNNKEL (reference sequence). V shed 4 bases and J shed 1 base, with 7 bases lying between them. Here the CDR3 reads CASSPRENTEAFF. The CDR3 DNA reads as TGTGCCAGCAGCCCCAGGGAGAACACTGAAGCTTTCTTT.

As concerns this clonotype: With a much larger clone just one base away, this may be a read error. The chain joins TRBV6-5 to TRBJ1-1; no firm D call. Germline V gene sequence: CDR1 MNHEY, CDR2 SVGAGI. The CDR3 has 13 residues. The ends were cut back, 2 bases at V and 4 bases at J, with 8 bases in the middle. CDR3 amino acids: CASSYSGFTEAFF. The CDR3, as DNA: TGTGCCAGCAGTTACAGTGGGTTCACTGAAGCTTTCTTT.

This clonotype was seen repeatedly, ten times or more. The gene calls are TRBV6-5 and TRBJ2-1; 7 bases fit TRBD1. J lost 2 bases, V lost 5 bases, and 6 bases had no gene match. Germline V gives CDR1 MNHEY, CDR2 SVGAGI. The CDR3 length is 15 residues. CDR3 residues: CASSETGSPYNEQFF. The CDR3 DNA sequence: TGTGCCAGCAGTGAGACAGGGTCACCCTACAATGAGCAGTTCTTC.

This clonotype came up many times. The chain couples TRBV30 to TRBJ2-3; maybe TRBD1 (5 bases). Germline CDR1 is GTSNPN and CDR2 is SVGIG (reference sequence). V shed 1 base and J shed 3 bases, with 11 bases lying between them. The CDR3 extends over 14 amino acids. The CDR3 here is CAWSEGQPTDTQYF. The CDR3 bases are TGTGCCTGGAGTGAGGGGCAGCCTACAGATACGCAGTATTTT.

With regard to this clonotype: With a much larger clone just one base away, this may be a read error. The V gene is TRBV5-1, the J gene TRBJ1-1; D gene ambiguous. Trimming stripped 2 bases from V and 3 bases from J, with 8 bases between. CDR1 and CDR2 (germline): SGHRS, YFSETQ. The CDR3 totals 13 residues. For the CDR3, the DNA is TGCGCCAGCAGCTTCTCAGAAGACACTGAAGCTTTCTTT. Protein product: CASSFSEDTEAFF. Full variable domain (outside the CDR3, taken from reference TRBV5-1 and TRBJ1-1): KAGVTQTPRYLIKTRGQQVTLSCSPISGHRSVSWYQQTPGQGLQFLFEYFSETQRNKGNFPGRFSGRQFSNSRSEMNVSTLELGDSALYLCASSFSEDTEAFFGQGTRLTVV.

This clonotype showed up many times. CDR3 bases: TGCAGTGCTAGCGTGGGACAGGGAAGCACTGAAGCTTTCTTT. Translated: CSASVGQGSTEAFF. V usage is TRBV20-1 and J usage is TRBJ1-1; 9 nucleotides match TRBD1. The ends lost 3 bases at V and 4 bases at J; junction bases unmatched: 6. CDR3 length: 14 amino acids. The germline V gene has CDR1 DFQATT and CDR2 SNEGSKA (reference sequence).

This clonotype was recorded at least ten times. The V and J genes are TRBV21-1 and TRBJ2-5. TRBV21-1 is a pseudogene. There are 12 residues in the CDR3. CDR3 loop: CASSKALETQYF. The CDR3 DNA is TGTGCCAGCAGCAAAGCGCTAGAGACCCAGTACTTC.

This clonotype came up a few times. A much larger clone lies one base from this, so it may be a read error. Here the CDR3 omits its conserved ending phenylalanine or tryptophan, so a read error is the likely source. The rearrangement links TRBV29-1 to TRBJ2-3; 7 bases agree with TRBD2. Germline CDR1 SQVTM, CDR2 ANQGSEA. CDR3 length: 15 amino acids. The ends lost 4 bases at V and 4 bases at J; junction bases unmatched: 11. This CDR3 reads CSVAGGRLSSDTQYL. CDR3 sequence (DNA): TGCAGCGTTGCGGGAGGACGGTTGAGCTCAGATACGCAGTATTTA.